This T cell receptor (beta chain) was recovered during a study of blood T cell repertoires in COVID-19. About the study: Material from acute and convalescent COVID-19 was sourced from the United States, Italy and Spain. Sample material is recorded as cDNA or gDNA derived from T cells, B-cell-depleted T cells, or PBMCs.

The CDR3 runs to 16 residues. V lost 5 bases to trimming and J lost 5 bases; unmatched junction nucleotides: 10. Per the germline V gene, CDR1 is SGHTA and CDR2 is FQGNSA. The authors' processing: How many nucleated cells were present was estimated from reference gene primer amplification. The data were produced by immunoSEQ multiplex PCR, yet TCRdb's version contains in-frame clones alone and is incomplete. D and trimming were read from the DNA, whereas the V and J calls and clone size are those reported in that table. The sample lists roughly 38,000 clones; under 90% were seen once. The receptor was derived from a man aged 65-85 years with acute or convalescent COVID-19. The sequencing sample was made of peripheral blood. The V call is TRBV7-2, the J call TRBJ2-3, with 10 bases fitting TRBD2. CDR3: CASSPRRAGGIDTQYF. CDR3 DNA: TGTGCCAGCAGCCCTCGGAGAGCGGGAGGGATAGATACGCAGTATTTT.